The 12 T cell receptor beta chains given below trace back to one sample, sequenced in a study of blood T cell repertoires in COVID-19. Assay: immunoSEQ multiplex PCR; the TCRdb copy retains only in-frame clones and omits some. The sample yields roughly 43,000 clones, 88% seen once. The sample was peripheral blood. These receptors all come from a human donor in a cohort sampled during active COVID-19.

This sequence joins TRBV19 and TRBJ1-6; TRBD1 is a possible D gene (5 bases). Germline V gives CDR1 LNHDA, CDR2 SQIVND (reference sequence). Trimming pared 6 bases from V and 10 bases from J, leaving 13 bases between. This CDR3 comprises 13 residues. The CDR3 is CASRLGVASPLHF. The CDR3 DNA sequence: TGTGCCAGTAGGTTAGGGGTGGCATCACCCCTCCACTTT.

This clone is a singleton in its sample. Written as DNA, the CDR3 is TGTGCCAGCAGCTTAAGCGGGACAGGGTCCTACAATGAGCAGTTCTTC. It specifies CASSLSGTGSYNEQFF. This chain uses TRBV11-3 with TRBJ2-1; 9 positions match TRBD1. V was clipped by 2 bases and J by 1 base; unmatched bases: 3. Germline CDR1 SGHNT, CDR2 YENEEA. The CDR3 is 16 residues long. Together with reference TRBV11-3 and TRBJ2-1, the CDR3 gives the full variable domain: EAGVVQSPRYKIIEKKQPVAFWCNPISGHNTLYWYLQNLGQGPELLIRYENEEAVDDSQLPKDRFSAERLKGVDSTLKIQPAELGDSAVYLCASSLSGTGSYNEQFFGPGTRLTVL.

This clone showed up just once. The chain recombines TRBV20-1 with TRBJ2-7; D perhaps matches TRBD1 (6 bases). This CDR3 has 11 amino acids. CDR1 DFQATT and CDR2 SNEGSKA come from the germline V gene (reference sequence). This CDR3 is CSPRRTDEQYF. DNA for the CDR3: TGCAGCCCACGGAGGACAGACGAGCAGTACTTC.

This chain uses TRBV9 with TRBJ2-7, with D perhaps TRBD2 (6 bases). Germline V lookup: CDR1 SGDLS, CDR2 YYNGEE. The CDR3 totals 13 residues. V was shortened by 4 bases and J by 3 bases, with 11 bases between the two germline ends. CDR3 sequence (DNA): TGTGCCAGCAGCACTTCCGGGGGCTACGAGCAGTACTTC. It specifies CASSTSGGYEQYF.

The chain recombines TRBV7-9 with TRBJ2-3; TRBD2 aligns across 12 bases. Germline V gene lookup returns CDR1 SEHNR and CDR2 FQNEAQ (reference sequence). The V gene end was trimmed by 5 bases and the J gene end by 2 bases; junction bases not matched to a gene: 5. The CDR3 runs 16 residues. The CDR3: CASSSGTSGFTDTQYF. The CDR3 region has the DNA TGTGCCAGCAGCAGCGGGACTAGCGGGTTCACAGATACGCAGTATTTT.

The count of this clone is one. The chain has TRBV6-5 and TRBJ2-1, with TRBD2 matching over 10 bases. After removal of 7 bases from V and 1 base from J, the junction contained 4 bases not matched to a gene. Germline CDR1 reads MNHEY; CDR2 reads SVGAGI. The CDR3 length is 15 residues. The CDR3 is CASTLGLASYNEQFF. The CDR3 DNA reads TGTGCCAGCACTCTGGGACTAGCGTCCTACAATGAGCAGTTCTTC.

The chain uses TRBV18 and TRBJ1-6, with TRBD1 as a possible D gene (5 bases). Deletions cut 1 base from V and 11 bases from J, with 12 bases between. CDR3 size: 14 residues. CDR1 and CDR2 (germline): KGHSH, LQKENI. This chain's CDR3 is CASSPRGVMAPLHF. The CDR3 nucleotides are TGTGCCAGCTCACCACGGGGGGTTATGGCACCCCTCCACTTT. Variable domain in full (rest from reference TRBV18 and TRBJ1-6): NAGVMQNPRHLVRRRGQEARLRCSPMKGHSHVYWYRQLPEEGLKFMVYLQKENIIDESGMPKERFSAEFPKEGPSILRIQQVVRGDSAAYFCASSPRGVMAPLHFGNGTRLTVT.

This clone was detected only once. This chain connects TRBV7-5 to TRBJ2-2; the D call of TRBD1 is as the table states it, not checked on the DNA. TRBV7-5 is a pseudogene. This CDR3 spans 16 amino acids. The CDR3 DNA reads TGTGTCAGACAGGGGGACCCAAACTATAACACCGGGGAGCTGTTTTTT. It specifies CVRQGDPNYNTGELFF.

This sequence joins TRBV9 and TRBJ2-1, with TRBD2 matching over 12 bases. The CDR3 has 15 residues. Germline V gives CDR1 SGDLS, CDR2 YYNGEE. V shed 4 bases, J shed 5 bases, and the junction held 4 bases outside the gene matches. CDR3 amino acids: CASSLGLAGNNEQFF. CDR3 coding DNA: TGTGCCAGCAGCCTCGGACTAGCGGGGAACAATGAGCAGTTCTTC.

The chain links TRBV24-1 to TRBJ2-3; 15 bases map to TRBD2. V shed 1 base and J 8 bases; nucleotides not matched to a gene: 9. The germline V gene has CDR1 KGHDR and CDR2 SFDVKD. The CDR3 runs to 18 residues. The CDR3 loop is CATSDLPGLAGGEVTQYF. The CDR3 DNA reads TGTGCCACCAGTGATTTACCGGGACTAGCGGGAGGAGAGGTTACGCAGTATTTT.

A word on this clone: Other DNA sequences in the same sample also yield this CDR3. This sequence joins TRBV18 and TRBJ2-5, with D possibly TRBD2 on 6 matching bases. Germline V lookup: CDR1 KGHSH, CDR2 LQKENI. Trimming cost V 7 bases and J 4 bases, with 13 bases left between them. The CDR3 runs 13 residues. CDR3 DNA sequence: TGTGCCAGCTTAAGGCGGGACGGAGAGACCCAGTACTTC. Amino acids: CASLRRDGETQYF.

The chain couples TRBV5-4 to TRBJ1-4; TRBD1 matches 9 bases. The CDR3 consists of 14 residues. Germline-derived CDR1 and CDR2 are SGHNT and YYREEE (reference sequence). The junction had 2 bases not matched to a gene; V was cut back by 3 bases and J by 5 bases. The CDR3 loop is CASSSTGGNEKLFF. CDR3 DNA: TGTGCCAGCAGCTCGACAGGGGGGAATGAAAAACTGTTTTTT.